The 9 T cell receptor beta chains below all came from one sample that was sequenced in a study of T cells in Graves' hyperthyroidism and ophthalmopathy. Researchers amplified the TCR beta CDR3 regions from RNA transcripts. First-round RT-PCR with HTBI primers amplified the TCR CDR3 region. TCRdb reanalysed the multiplex PCR reads using MiXCR and keeps one entry per CDR3 protein. The sample lists over 250,000 distinct CDR3 sequences, around 13% occurring once. The source material was blood. These receptors all come from a woman aged 40 to 50 with Graves' ophthalmopathy.

The J gene is TRBJ1-1, the V gene TRBV5-1; the match to TRBD1 covers 7 bases. The CDR3 loop spans 14 amino acids. In germline, CDR1 is SGHRS, CDR2 YFSETQ. The J segment lost 5 bases and the V segment lost 4 bases, leaving 8 bases of the junction unmatched. CDR3 sequence (DNA): TGCGCCAGCAGCGTGAGACAGGGCAATACTGAAGCTTTCTTT. Residues: CASSVRQGNTEAFF.

The rearrangement links TRBV7-9 to TRBJ2-2, with D uncertain. V was clipped by 5 bases and J by 5 bases, with 9 bases between them. The CDR3 consists of 13 residues. CDR1 is SEHNR and CDR2 is FQNEAQ in the germline V gene (reference sequence). CDR3 coding DNA: TGTGCCAGCAGCCCAGGTCTGACCGGGGAGCTGTTTTTT. It is translated as CASSPGLTGELFF.

This clonotype was seen only a few times. V gene TRBV11-3 combines with J gene TRBJ2-7; D may be TRBD2 (5 bases). The V gene lost 3 bases and the J gene lost 4 bases, with 13 bases spanning the gap. This CDR3 has 14 residues. Germline loops: CDR1 SGHNT, CDR2 YENEEA. CDR3 DNA: TGTGCCAGCAGCTTTCTTACTAGTGCATACGAGCAGTACTTC. Encoded protein: CASSFLTSAYEQYF.

This clonotype has ten or more counts. This rearrangement joins TRBV6-5 to TRBJ2-7, with D perhaps TRBD2 (5 bases). The CDR3 totals 14 residues. Germline lookup yields CDR1 MNHEY and CDR2 SVGAGI. Trimming removed 0 bases at V and 7 bases at J, with 13 bases between. In nucleotides, the CDR3 is TGTGCCAGCAGTTACTCATCGGGGTCCGGAGAGCAGTACTTC. As protein: CASSYSSGSGEQYF.

This clonotype was counted at least ten times. V is TRBV28 and J is TRBJ1-5, with a weak D call TRBD1 (6 bases). From germline, CDR1 is MDHEN and CDR2 SYDVKM. This CDR3 contains 15 residues. V was trimmed by 5 bases and J by 2 bases, leaving 13 bases between them. CDR3 bases: TGTGCCAGCAGTCACACCAGGGGTCGCAATCAGCCCCAGCATTTT. It is translated as CASSHTRGRNQPQHF.

This clonotype appeared once. CDR3 region: CASSPSAGAEGYTF. The CDR3 DNA reads as TGTGCCAGCAGCCCAAGCGCAGGGGCCGAGGGCTACACCTTC. V and J are TRBV12-3 or TRBV12-4 and TRBJ1-2; D is possibly TRBD1 (6 bases). The germline V and J ends were trimmed by 6 bases and 8 bases, with 19 bases remaining between them. The CDR3 totals 14 residues.

With respect to this clonotype: One end of the junction varies from germline; a read error may be responsible. The chain couples TRBV7-2 to TRBJ1-1; D not certain. The CDR3 runs to 16 residues. Per germline, CDR1 SGHTA and CDR2 FQGNSA. The CDR3 protein is CASSPNPPWKGAETFF. The CDR3 DNA reads as TGTGCCAGCTCACCAAACCCCCCGTGGAAGGGCGCTGAAACTTTCTTT.

In its sample, this clonotype was seen many times. The rearrangement uses TRBV10-3 and TRBJ1-2, with a weak D call TRBD1 (6 bases). The germline CDR1 and CDR2 sequences are ENHRY and SYGVKD. The CDR3 totals 14 residues. V lost 6 bases to trimming and J lost 2 bases, with 13 bases between them. The CDR3 protein is CAIRGDRTNYGYTF. CDR3 DNA: TGTGCCATCAGGGGAGACAGGACAAACTATGGCTACACCTTC.

This clonotype was counted at least ten times. V is TRBV5-1 and J is TRBJ2-1; weak D call: TRBD2 (6 bases). Trimming shortened V by 4 bases and J by 1 base, and 12 bases separated the two germline ends. The CDR3 loop spans 15 amino acids. Germline values: CDR1 SGHRS, CDR2 YFSETQ. DNA for the CDR3: TGCGCCAGCAGCCCTCAAAGCGGGTCCTACAATGAGCAGTTCTTC. This encodes CASSPQSGSYNEQFF.